The clone carrying this T cell receptor beta chain was recorded a few times. This entry belongs to a study of T-cell reconstitution after alpha-beta-depleted transplantation in children. Germline CDR1 MNHEY, CDR2 SMNVEV (reference sequence). V lost 2 bases and J lost 3, with 20 bases in between. The CDR3 loop spans 17 amino acids. A TCRbeta library incorporating unique molecular identifiers was prepared. TCRdb ran MiXCR on the PCR reads and lists one entry per CDR3 protein. This table holds nearly 550,000 distinct CDR3 sequences, around 16% found once. This rearrangement joins TRBV27 to TRBJ2-7, with D possibly matching TRBD2 (6 bases). Source: PBMCs from the stem cell graft donor, taken from the stem cell graft. This sequence was found in a human donor who donated a stem cell graft to a child with acute lymphoblastic leukemia. The CDR3 reads CASSLSLGTFESYEQYF. In DNA, the CDR3 is TGTGCCAGCAGTTTAAGCCTCGGGACTTTTGAGAGCTACGAGCAGTACTTC.